Listed below are T cell receptor beta chains from one sample, sequenced in a study of blood T cell repertoires in COVID-19. The table came from immunoSEQ multiplex PCR; TCRdb's copy has only in-frame clones and leaves some out. The repertoire holds 450,000 to 500,000 clones, with 87% as singletons. Sample: PBMCs or T cells enriched from blood (not recorded which). The receptors were sampled from a woman aged 18-35 years who had recovered from COVID-19. The CDR3 runs from the conserved cysteine through the conserved F or W. Fields, in order: V gene, J gene, D gene, clone size, CDR3 protein, CDR3 DNA. A D gene is named only where the DNA matches it firmly. The size of a clone is reported for some rows only, either as once, few or many, or as a class for expanded clones.

TRBV4-1	TRBJ1-2	NA	few	CASSRVGAGDGYTF	TGCGCCAGCAGCCGGGTCGGAGCAGGGGATGGCTACACCTTC
TRBV6-5	TRBJ1-5	TRBD1	NA	CASRRDRERPQHF	TGTGCCAGCAGAAGGGACAGGGAAAGGCCCCAGCATTTT
TRBV19	TRBJ1-1	NA	NA	CASSMGRENGTEAFF	TGTGCCAGTAGTATGGGGAGAGAAAATGGAACTGAAGCTTTCTTT
TRBV7-2	TRBJ2-4	NA	NA	CASSLGGGVNIQYF	TGTGCCAGCAGCTTAGGAGGCGGGGTAAACATTCAGTACTTC
TRBV3-1/TRBV3-2	TRBJ1-1	NA	NA	CASSQAGTTNTEAFF	TGTGCCAGCAGCCAAGCCGGGACAACGAACACTGAAGCTTTCTTT
TRBV29-1	TRBJ2-2	TRBD2	once	CSVGPAGVAGELFF	TGCAGCGTGGGCCCAGCGGGGGTGGCCGGGGAGCTGTTTTTT
TRBV5-1	TRBJ2-5	NA	NA	CASSLGGQETQYF	TGCGCCAGCAGCTTGGGAGGCCAAGAGACCCAGTACTTC
TRBV4-2	TRBJ2-5	TRBD1	NA	CASSQAIAPGQPEETQYF	TGTGCCAGCAGCCAAGCAATCGCACCGGGACAGCCAGAAGAGACCCAGTACTTC
TRBV28	TRBJ1-5	NA	NA	CASRNNRGKRGDSNQPQHF	TGTGCCAGCAGGAACAATCGGGGTAAACGGGGGGACAGCAATCAGCCCCAGCATTTT
TRBV5-8	TRBJ1-1	NA	NA	CASSFPGIAEAFF	TGTGCCAGCAGCTTTCCAGGGATCGCGGAAGCTTTCTTT
TRBV2	TRBJ2-5	NA	once	CASSDDAGQETQYF	TGTGCCAGCAGTGATGATGCGGGGCAAGAGACCCAGTACTTC
TRBV19	TRBJ2-1	TRBD1	few	CASSRGQGAQFF	TGTGCCAGTAGTCGGGGACAGGGAGCGCAGTTCTTC
TRBV7-2	TRBJ2-7	TRBD2	NA	CASSSIAGGPPYEQYF	TGTGCCAGCAGCTCAATAGCGGGGGGGCCCCCCTACGAGCAGTACTTC
TRBV5-4	TRBJ1-2	NA	NA	CASSVVQGREGYTF	TGTGCCAGCAGCGTAGTACAGGGAAGAGAAGGCTACACCTTC
TRBV5-4	TRBJ2-5	TRBD2	NA	CASSLKGLAEGTQYF	TGTGCCAGCAGCTTGAAAGGGCTAGCGGAGGGGACCCAGTACTTC
TRBV4-2	TRBJ2-7	TRBD1	once	CASSQPGQGTGEQYF	TGTGCCAGCAGCCAGCCGGGACAGGGGACGGGCGAGCAGTACTTC
TRBV3-1/TRBV3-2	TRBJ2-3	NA	NA	CASSQDLVADTQYF	TGTGCCAGCAGCCAAGATCTAGTTGCAGATACGCAGTATTTT